This T cell receptor beta chain was identified in a study of blood T cell repertoires in COVID-19. Looking at the study overall: T cells, B-cell-depleted T cells, or PBMCs supplied cDNA or gDNA.

The ends lost 3 bases at V and 6 bases at J; junction bases unmatched: 7. This CDR3 contains 15 residues. Germline CDR1 is SGHRS and CDR2 is YFSETQ. As handled by the study authors: Nucleated cell counts were estimated from reference gene primer amplification. Sequencing was performed with immunoSEQ multiplex PCR; in TCRdb, only in-frame clones are kept and a portion is missing. Clone size and V and J calls were adopted from that table, with D and trimming inferred from the DNA. This sample yields a few hundred thousand clones, of which around 85% are seen a single time; approximately 7.9% belongs to the top ten.

V and J are TRBV5-1 and TRBJ2-4, with 9 bases matching TRBD1. The source is a human donor in a cohort sampled during active COVID-19. Sequencing was performed on peripheral blood. CDR3 amino acids: CASSWVQGAPNIQYF. The CDR3 nucleotides read TGCGCCAGCAGCTGGGTACAGGGGGCTCCAAACATTCAGTACTTC.